Following are 17 T cell receptor beta chains from one sample sequenced in a study of Graves' ophthalmopathy and Graves' hyperthyroidism. TCR beta CDR3 regions were amplified from RNA transcripts. HTBI primers served in a first-round RT-PCR, which a second-round multiplex PCR followed. MiXCR, applied by TCRdb to the multiplex PCR reads, yields one record per CDR3 protein. The sample yields roughly 1.1 million distinct CDR3 sequences, about 35% seen once. Sequencing was performed on peripheral blood or thyroid tissue (not recorded which). These receptors all stem from an adult man with Graves' hyperthyroidism.

This clonotype was detected ten times or more. This chain links TRBV6-1 with TRBJ1-2; perhaps TRBD1 as D (5 bases). The germline V and J ends were trimmed by 2 bases and 7 bases, with 11 bases remaining between them. In germline, CDR1 is MNHNS, CDR2 SASEGT. CDR3 length equals 13 residues. CDR3 loop: CASSEREGIGYTF. DNA of the CDR3: TGTGCCAGCAGTGAACGGGAGGGGATTGGCTACACCTTC.

In its sample, this clonotype was seen many times. The chain joins TRBV10-2 to TRBJ1-6; D not resolved. Trimming pared 7 bases from V and 5 bases from J, leaving 18 bases between. The length of the CDR3 is 16 residues. Germline values: CDR1 WSHSY, CDR2 SAAADI. CDR3 sequence (DNA): TGCGCCAGCAACTTAGGAATGGACCCCAATAATTCACCCCTCCACTTT. It codes for CASNLGMDPNNSPLHF.

The chain recombines TRBV3-2 with TRBJ2-7; the table's D call of TRBD1 was not tested on the DNA. TRBV3-2 is termed a pseudogene. CDR3 length: 16 amino acids. The CDR3 region has the DNA TGTGCCAGCAGCCAAGATCTGCCGGGTCCCGGAGGGGAGCAGTACTTC. Translation: CASSQDLPGPGGEQYF.

The V gene is TRBV29-1, the J gene TRBJ2-7, with 8 bases lining up with TRBD1. The CDR3 contains 13 residues. Germline V gene data show CDR1 as SQVTM and CDR2 as ANQGSEA. V dropped 7 bases and J dropped 5; count of bases not matched to a gene: 10. CDR3 DNA: TGCAGCGGTATCGGACAGGGTGCCCACGAGCAGTACTTC. It codes for CSGIGQGAHEQYF.

This clonotype has just a few counts. The rearrangement links TRBV27 to TRBJ1-2; D remains ambiguous. Germline CDR1 and CDR2: MNHEY and SMNVEV (reference sequence). Trimming took 5 bases from V and 4 from J, leaving 11 bases between them. The CDR3 has 13 amino acids. CDR3 sequence reads: CASSPRASYGYTF. The CDR3 DNA sequence: TGTGCCAGCAGTCCCCGGGCGAGCTATGGCTACACCTTC.

This clonotype came up a few times. The chain combines TRBV27 with TRBJ2-7, with 8 bases matching TRBD1. The V and J ends lost 0 bases and 4 bases, in that order; junction bases with no gene match: 5. The CDR3 contains 15 residues. CDR1 is MNHEY, CDR2 SMNVEV, per germline (reference sequence). This CDR3 is CASSLSTTGVYEQYF. The CDR3 DNA is TGTGCCAGCAGTTTATCGACGACAGGGGTTTACGAGCAGTACTTC.

This chain joins TRBV29-1 and TRBJ1-1, with a tentative D call TRBD1 (5 bases). V shed 0 bases and J shed 3 bases, with 11 bases lying between them. Looked up from germline, CDR1 is SQVTM and CDR2 is ANQGSEA. The CDR3 covers 14 residues. The CDR3 DNA reads as TGCAGCGTTGAAGACGGGCTGGGGGACACTGAAGCTTTCTTT. Translation: CSVEDGLGDTEAFF.

V gene TRBV12-3 or TRBV12-4 combines with J gene TRBJ1-1, with D possibly matching TRBD1 (6 bases). Trimming took 6 bases from V and 2 from J, leaving 13 bases between them. CDR3 length: 14 residues. The CDR3 loop is CASRFGTSNTEAFF. CDR3 DNA sequence: TGTGCCAGCAGGTTTGGGACAAGTAACACTGAAGCTTTCTTT.

A few counts support this clonotype. The CDR3 sequence is CASSLVTANQPQHF. The CDR3 region has the DNA TGTGCCAGCAGTTTAGTAACAGCGAATCAGCCCCAGCATTTT. The J gene is TRBJ1-5, the V gene TRBV12-3 or TRBV12-4; the D is unclear. The CDR3 spans 14 residues. The V end was cut by 1 base, the J end by 4 bases, with 8 bases between.

The rearrangement links TRBV7-8 to TRBJ2-2; 8 bases align to TRBD1. From germline, CDR1 is SGHVS and CDR2 FQNEAQ. With 4 bases clipped from V and 4 bases from J, the junction kept 5 bases outside the gene matches. The CDR3 has 15 amino acids. CDR3 protein: CASSSQTGATGELFF. CDR3 coding DNA: TGTGCCAGCAGCTCCCAGACAGGGGCCACCGGGGAGCTGTTTTTT.

The chain employs TRBV19 and TRBJ1-4; weak D call: TRBD1 (5 bases). The CDR3 is 16 amino acids. The V and J ends lost 6 bases and 3 bases respectively, with 17 bases between them. Germline V gene lookup returns CDR1 LNHDA and CDR2 SQIVND (reference sequence). The chain's CDR3 is CASRGSYGGANEKLFF. The CDR3 DNA reads TGTGCCAGTAGGGGCAGCTACGGGGGGGCTAATGAAAAACTGTTTTTT. Supplemented by reference TRBV19 and TRBJ1-4, the full variable domain reads DGGITQSPKYLFRKEGQNVTLSCEQNLNHDAMYWYRQDPGQGLRLIYYSQIVNDFQKGDIAEGYSVSREKKESFPLTVTSAQKNPTAFYLCASRGSYGGANEKLFFGSGTQLSVL.

The chain has TRBV29-1 and TRBJ1-1; D gene uncertain. CDR1 and CDR2 from the germline V gene are SQVTM and ANQGSEA. The CDR3 extends over 12 amino acids. V was trimmed by 0 bases and J by 7 bases, leaving 9 bases between them. In DNA, the CDR3 is TGCAGCGTTGAAGATGCAACTAATGAAGCTTTCTTT. Protein product: CSVEDATNEAFF.

Ten or more counts support this clonotype. The chain is built from TRBV5-1 and TRBJ2-7, with 8 bases fitting TRBD1. Germline V gives CDR1 SGHRS, CDR2 YFSETQ. J gave up 2 bases and V 0 bases, and 1 base lay outside the gene matches. The CDR3 runs 14 residues. The CDR3 sequence: CASSLARGPYEQYF. CDR3 nucleotides: TGCGCCAGCAGCTTGGCCAGGGGGCCCTACGAGCAGTACTTC.

This chain joins TRBV10-2 and TRBJ2-7, with 10 bases identical to TRBD1. The CDR3 contains 17 residues. Losses at the gene ends were 4 bases for V and 4 bases for J; bases not matched to a gene: 13. Germline V CDR1 and CDR2: WSHSY, SAAADI. In DNA, the CDR3 is TGCGCCAGCAGTGCCGGGGACAGGGGCCAGCCCTTATACGAGCAGTACTTC. Amino acids: CASSAGDRGQPLYEQYF.

This clonotype showed up many times. This rearrangement joins TRBV5-1 to TRBJ2-7, with 16 bases identical to TRBD2. The ends lost 5 bases at V and 3 bases at J; junction bases unmatched: 8. The CDR3 covers 17 residues. CDR1 and CDR2 (germline): SGHRS, YFSETQ. As DNA, the CDR3 is TGCGCCAGCAGAACCGGGACTAGCGGGGGGGGAGTCTACGAGCAGTACTTC. Translation: CASRTGTSGGGVYEQYF.

This clonotype occurred once. This chain uses TRBV2 with TRBJ2-2, with a tentative D call TRBD1 (6 bases). Germline CDR1 is SNHLY and CDR2 is FYNNEI. The CDR3 runs 15 residues. The V and J ends lost 4 bases and 5 bases respectively, with 14 bases between them. CDR3 sequence reads: CASSVRNTGTGELFF. The DNA for the CDR3 is TGTGCCAGCAGTGTCAGGAATACAGGGACCGGGGAGCTGTTTTTT.

The sample holds many counts of this clonotype. The chain uses TRBV19 and TRBJ1-4; no firm D call. V lost 0 bases and J lost 13, with 9 bases in between. This CDR3 is built from 12 residues. Germline V lookup: CDR1 LNHDA, CDR2 SQIVND (reference sequence). The CDR3 bases are TGTGCCAGTAGTATAGATCGGCGTCGACTGTTTTTT. It specifies CASSIDRRRLFF.